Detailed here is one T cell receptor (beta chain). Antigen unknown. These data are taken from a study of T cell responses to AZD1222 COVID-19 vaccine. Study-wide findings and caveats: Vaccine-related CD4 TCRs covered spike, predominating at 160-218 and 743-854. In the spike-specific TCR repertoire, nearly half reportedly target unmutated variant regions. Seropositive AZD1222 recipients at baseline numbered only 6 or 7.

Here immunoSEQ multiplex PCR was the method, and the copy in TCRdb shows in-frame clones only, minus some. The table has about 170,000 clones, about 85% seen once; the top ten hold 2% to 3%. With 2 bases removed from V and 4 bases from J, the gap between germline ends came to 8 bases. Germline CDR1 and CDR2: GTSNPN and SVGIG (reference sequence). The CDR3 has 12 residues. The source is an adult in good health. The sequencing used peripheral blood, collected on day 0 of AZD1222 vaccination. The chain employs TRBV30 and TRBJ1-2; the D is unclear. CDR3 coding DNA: TGTGCCTGGAGTAGCGGCTCCTATGGCTACACCTTC. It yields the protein CAWSSGSYGYTF. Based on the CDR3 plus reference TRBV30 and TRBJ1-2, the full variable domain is SQTIHQWPATLVQPVGSPLSLECTVEGTSNPNLYWYRQAAGRGLQLLFYSVGIGQISSEVPQNLSASRPQDRQFILSSKKLLLSDSGFYLCAWSSGSYGYTFGSGTRLTVV.